These 5 T cell receptor delta chains originate from one sample sequenced in a study of Vδ1+ human thymocytes. No antigen has been identified for these receptors. Extracted RNA was reverse transcribed into cDNA. Multiplex PCR used pooled V-gene forward primers and a constant-region reverse primer to amplify CDR3s. TCRdb reprocessed the multiplex PCR reads using CATT. Of tens of thousands of delta-chain clones detected, 7.5% to 9% appear once; the ten largest clones hold over 0.75%. Broader study findings: In the thymus, TRG and TRD repertoires looked highly polyclonal with Gaussian CDR3 lengths.

The sample taken for sequencing was Vdelta1+ gamma-delta thymocytes from the thymus. Sample subset: FACS-sorted CD3+ TCRalphabeta- TCRVdelta1+ TCRVdelta2- thymocytes. The receptors shown here come from a child under three years old who had congenital heart surgery.

This clone was seen only a few times. The rearrangement links TRDV1 to TRDJ1, with TRDD3 matching 10 bases. After removal of 0 bases from V and 2 bases from J, the junction contained 6 bases not matched to a gene. The CDR3 sequence is 17 residues long. Germline V gene sequence: CDR1 TSWWSYY, CDR2 QGS. The CDR3 DNA follows: TGTGCTCTTGGGGAACTCGGGGGGATACGGAGGACCGATAAACTCATCTTT. Translated: CALGELGGIRRTDKLIF.

V gene assignment gives TRDV1, but the J gene was left uncalled; the table's D gene call, TRDD3, was not cross checked with the DNA. The germline V gene encodes CDR1 TSWWSYY and CDR2 QGS. CDR3 length: 20 residues. CDR3 bases: TGTGCTCTTGGGGAACTCCGCCGGGGCTTCCTTCCCGTCTGGGGGATAGGTCTCATCTTT. Encoded protein: CALGELRRGFLPVWGIGLIF.

The chain carries TRDV1 and TRDJ1; D possibly matches TRDD2 or TRDD3 (6 bases each). The germline V gene has CDR1 TSWWSYY and CDR2 QGS. The ends were cut back, 2 bases at V and 0 bases at J, with 25 bases in the middle. The CDR3 has 20 residues. CDR3 in amino acids: CALGEVPFFLQLGYTDKLIF. The DNA of the CDR3 is TGTGCTCTTGGGGAAGTACCGTTCTTCCTCCAGCTGGGGTACACCGATAAACTCATCTTT.

The chain joins TRDV1 to TRDJ1; possibly TRDD3 for D (6 bases). The CDR3 is 17 residues long. Trimming removed 1 base from V and 0 bases from J, with 15 bases in between. Looked up from germline, CDR1 is TSWWSYY and CDR2 is QGS. The CDR3 loop is CALGEPGQGDYTDKLIF. The CDR3 DNA reads TGTGCTCTTGGGGAACCGGGCCAAGGGGATTACACCGATAAACTCATCTTT.

This clone is labeled medium-sized (0.01 to 0.1%). The chain couples TRDV2 to TRDJ2, with 10 bases identical to TRDD3. CDR3 length: 15 residues. CDR1 and CDR2 from the germline V gene are GEAIGNYY and EKD. V dropped 5 bases and J dropped 11; count of bases not matched to a gene: 13. For the CDR3, the DNA is TGTGCCTGTGGTCACTGGGGGATCGAATCTTCCCAACTCTTCTTT. Its protein product is CACGHWGIESSQLFF.